These 11 T cell receptor beta chains share one sample of origin, sequenced in a study of read filtering for tumor transcriptome and immune sequencing. The library was built from 400 to 500 ng RNA with molecular barcoded adaptors for alpha/delta and beta/gamma chains. TCRdb ran MiXCR on the reads and lists one entry per CDR3 protein. Among roughly 93,000 distinct CDR3 sequences listed, 20% to 25% were seen once. Sequenced material: a population of CD138-negative cells sorted from bone marrow. All receptors derive from a donor aged 40 or over with multiple myeloma.

The chain recombines TRBV27 with TRBJ2-7; TRBD1 matches at 7 bases. Germline V gene data show CDR1 as MNHEY and CDR2 as SMNVEV (reference sequence). CDR3 length: 13 residues. J was trimmed by 1 base and V by 7 bases; bases with no gene match: 4. CDR3 in amino acids: CASNRQGSYEQYF. The CDR3 coding sequence is TGTGCCAGCAACCGACAGGGTTCCTACGAGCAGTACTTC.

A word on this clonotype: Relative to the germline gene, one junction end is altered; a read error may explain this. The chain uses TRBV12-3 or TRBV12-4 and TRBJ1-1; D is uncertain. CDR3 length: 11 residues. CDR3 nucleotide sequence: TGTGCCATCAGTTTAGGAAGGGAGGCTTTCTTT. The encoded protein is CAISLGREAFF.

This clonotype appeared many times. The chain couples TRBV2 to TRBJ2-2; possibly TRBD2 for D (5 bases). Germline CDR1 is SNHLY and CDR2 is FYNNEI. V gave up 0 bases and J gave up 4 bases, with 6 bases separating them. There are 14 residues in the CDR3. CDR3 in DNA: TGTGCCAGCAGTGAAGCCGGGGTCACCGGGGAGCTGTTTTTT. This gives the protein CASSEAGVTGELFF.

Many counts were recorded for this clonotype. The J gene is TRBJ1-1, the V gene TRBV20-1, with 7 bases fitting TRBD1. Germline V gene lookup returns CDR1 DFQATT and CDR2 SNEGSKA (reference sequence). Trimming took 3 bases from V and 1 from J; bases not matched to a gene: 8. CDR3 length: 15 amino acids. In DNA, the CDR3 is TGCAGTGCTAGTACAGGGGCGCGGTGGAACACTGAAGCTTTCTTT. Translated: CSASTGARWNTEAFF.

This clonotype was detected many times. The rearrangement joins TRBV3-1 to TRBJ2-5, with 15 bases matching TRBD2. Trimming removed 3 bases from V and 4 bases from J; junction bases left unmatched: 3. The CDR3 loop spans 16 amino acids. Germline-derived CDR1 and CDR2 are LGHDT and YNNKEL (reference sequence). The CDR3 loop reads CASSQAGLAGGETQYF. The CDR3 coding sequence is TGTGCCAGCAGCCAGGCGGGACTAGCGGGGGGAGAGACCCAGTACTTC.

CDR3 loop: CSVEADEQYF. CDR3 sequence (DNA): TGCAGCGTTGAAGCGGACGAGCAGTACTTC. The rearrangement joins TRBV29-1 to TRBJ2-7; D call uncertain. Germline V lookup: CDR1 SQVTM, CDR2 ANQGSEA. The length of the CDR3 is 10 residues. V lost 1 base, J lost 5 bases, and 3 bases lay in between.

This clonotype was counted ten times or more. The chain has TRBV28 and TRBJ2-2, with 8 bases matching TRBD1. Germline V gene lookup returns CDR1 MDHEN and CDR2 SYDVKM. The CDR3 contains 17 residues. J gave up 4 bases and V 4 bases, and 11 bases lay outside the gene matches. CDR3 nucleotide sequence: TGTGCCAGCAGTTCACTTCGAGCGACAGGGGTCACCGGGGAGCTGTTTTTT. It yields the protein CASSSLRATGVTGELFF.

The chain links TRBV4-1 to TRBJ2-1, with D perhaps given as TRBD1 or TRBD2 (6 bases each). V lost 7 bases, J lost 0 bases, and 16 bases lay in between. The germline V gene has CDR1 MGHRA and CDR2 YSYEKL. This CDR3 region has 16 residues. In DNA form, the CDR3 reads TGCGCCAGCACGGCCCTTGGGGGGCTCTCCTACAATGAGCAGTTCTTC. Translation: CASTALGGLSYNEQFF.

This clonotype was counted many times. This chain joins TRBV20-1 and TRBJ2-1; 7 positions agree with TRBD2. The V and J ends lost 5 bases and 1 base, in that order; junction bases with no gene match: 5. CDR1 and CDR2 from the germline V gene are DFQATT and SNEGSKA (reference sequence). The CDR3 runs to 14 residues. CDR3 nucleotides: TGCAGTGCTCGGCAGCGGGGATCCTACAATGAGCAGTTCTTC. This translates into CSARQRGSYNEQFF.

The chain uses TRBV7-9 and TRBJ2-1; D is ambiguous. The germline V gene has CDR1 SEHNR and CDR2 FQNEAQ (reference sequence). V was pared by 8 bases and J by 10 bases, with 12 bases between. The CDR3 has 11 amino acids. This CDR3 reads CASGPRNEQFF. The CDR3 DNA is TGTGCCAGCGGACCCCGCAACGAGCAGTTCTTC.

This clonotype appeared a few times. This rearrangement joins TRBV5-1 to TRBJ2-6; D perhaps matches TRBD1 (6 bases). The germline V and J ends were trimmed by 4 bases and 2 bases, with 10 bases remaining between them. Germline V gene sequence: CDR1 SGHRS, CDR2 YFSETQ. The CDR3 is 15 residues long. The CDR3 loop reads CASSEQGPGANVLTF. CDR3 nucleotides: TGCGCCAGCAGCGAACAGGGCCCTGGGGCCAACGTCCTGACTTTC.